The present T cell receptor beta chain was sequenced within a study of response to subunit inactivated influenza vaccine. A word on this clonotype: Its cognate antigen is unknown.

Whole-study findings and limits: T cells newly recruited by each seasonal influenza vaccination are few, the authors suggested.

From the RT-PCR reads, TCRdb called clonotypes with MiXCR, one entry per CDR3 protein. The data hold around 500,000 distinct CDR3 sequences, with 9.5% to 13% observed a single time. This sample comprised PBMCs from blood, obtained around seven weeks after vaccination. The receptor comes from a man aged 50-60 years who received an inactivated influenza vaccine.

CDR3 DNA: TGTGCCAGCAGTCTACAGGGAAATGGGGCCTACGAGCAGTACTTC. This sequence encodes CASSLQGNGAYEQYF. The chain employs TRBV27 and TRBJ2-7, with a tentative D call TRBD1 (6 bases). V was trimmed by 5 bases and J by 2 bases, leaving 16 bases between them. CDR1 is MNHEY, CDR2 SMNVEV, per germline (reference sequence). This CDR3 spans 15 amino acids.